There are a few counts of the clone carrying this T cell receptor beta chain. Its antigen is undetermined. This entry belongs to a study of cytomegalovirus exposure and HLA in healthy donors. Vbeta (60) and Jbeta (13) primers were used in the PCR. Libraries were prepared by immunoSEQ multiplex PCR; TCRdb keeps only in-frame clonotypes and omits some of them. This sample has approximately 100,000 clones, with 60% to 85% found just once. General study findings and limits: Per a later analysis, about 17,000 TCR beta sequences showed association with HLA alleles at 0.05 false discovery rate. Among CMV-associated TCR beta chains, most appeared HLA-restricted in a later analysis.

The V gene end was trimmed by 5 bases and the J gene end by 1 base; junction bases not matched to a gene: 6. This CDR3 is 18 amino acids long. In germline, CDR1 is ENHRY, CDR2 SYGVKD. Sequencing was performed on PBMCs. The rearrangement joins TRBV10-3 to TRBJ2-1; 15 bases are shared with TRBD2. This TCR was sampled from a male donor in good health and CMV-seropositive. In DNA form, the CDR3 reads TGTGCCATCAGTCCGGGACTAGCGGGAGGCGGTTCCTACAATGAGCAGTTCTTC. Its translation: CAISPGLAGGGSYNEQFF.